This is a list of T cell receptor beta chains from one sample in a study of T cells after yellow fever vaccination. TCRdb itself ran the 5' RACE reads through MiXCR, one entry per CDR3 protein. Of more than 65,000 distinct CDR3 sequences in the sample, under 6.5% were seen once. This sample comprised CD4+ T cells sorted from PBMCs, obtained around 15 days after the first yellow fever vaccination. All receptors come from a man younger than 30 who received the YFV17D yellow fever vaccine. Each CDR3 is given with its conserved first and last residue. D genes are given only for firm matches. Where a row states a size, it is once, few, many or the class of an expanded clone; other rows omit it.

v_call	clone_size	d_call	j_call	cdr3_nt	cdr3_aa
TRBV19	many	-	TRBJ2-2	TGTGCCAGTAGTATAGACTGGACCGGGGAGCTGTTTTTT	CASSIDWTGELFF
TRBV28	many	TRBD1	TRBJ1-6	TGTGCCAGCAGTTTAGGACAGGGCTGGTCACCCCTCCACTTT	CASSLGQGWSPLHF
TRBV5-1	many	TRBD2	TRBJ2-3	TGCGCCAGCAGCTTTGCATGGACTAGAAACACAGATACGCAGTATTTT	CASSFAWTRNTDTQYF
TRBV29-1	many	TRBD1	TRBJ2-7	TGCAGCGTTGAAATACCCGGACAGGGCCGATACGAGCAGTACTTC	CSVEIPGQGRYEQYF
TRBV28	many	-	TRBJ1-2	TGTGCCAGCAGTTCCAACCCGGGGAGGAGTAAGGGCGCCTACTATGGCTACACCTTC	CASSSNPGRSKGAYYGYTF
TRBV7-6	many	-	TRBJ2-1	TGTGCCAGCAGCCCAAACCGACTAGAAATTGAGCAGTTCTTC	CASSPNRLEIEQFF
TRBV18	many	-	TRBJ2-3	TGTGCCAGCTCAATACAGGTTGGAATCACAGATACGCAGTATTTT	CASSIQVGITDTQYF
TRBV5-4	-	-	TRBJ2-7	TGTGCCAGCAGCCATACCTATCCAACAGAGACCTACGAGCAGTACTTC	CASSHTYPTETYEQYF
TRBV21-1	many	-	TRBJ2-4	TGTGCCAGCAGCAAATCGGGGGGCGCGGCCAAAAACATTCAGTACTTC	CASSKSGGAAKNIQYF
TRBV5-4	-	-	TRBJ2-3	TGTGCCAGCAGCTTGGCGGCTACGACAGATACGCAGTATTTT	CASSLAATTDTQYF
TRBV7-3	many	-	TRBJ2-5	TGTGCCAGCAGCTTAATAGGGCTGGATGGAGAGACCCAGTACTTC	CASSLIGLDGETQYF
TRBV7-9	many	-	TRBJ2-2	TGTGCCAGCAGCTCCGCGCGTTCTACGAACACCGGGGAGCTGTTTTTT	CASSSARSTNTGELFF
TRBV7-2	many	TRBD1	TRBJ1-2	TGTGCCAGCACAGGACAGGGCGCTGGGGGAGGCTACACCTTC	CASTGQGAGGGYTF
TRBV12-3/TRBV12-4	many	TRBD1	TRBJ1-5	TGTGCCAGCAGTTTACCGGGACAGGGCCGGGGCCAGCCCCAGCATTTT	CASSLPGQGRGQPQHF
TRBV7-2	many	-	TRBJ1-2	TGTGCCAGCAGCTTAGACAGGCTTCCCGATGGCTACACCTTC	CASSLDRLPDGYTF
TRBV7-2	few	-	TRBJ2-4	TGTGCCAGCAGCTTAGAGGGTAGTTCCAAAAACATTCAGTACTTC	CASSLEGSSKNIQYF
TRBV5-1	many	-	TRBJ1-2	TGCGCCAGCAGCTTGGGGTTGAGGGATTATGGCTACACCTTC	CASSLGLRDYGYTF
TRBV6-5	many	-	TRBJ1-3	TGTGCCAGCAGTGACGGAAACACCATATATTTT	CASSDGNTIYF
TRBV5-1	many	-	TRBJ1-6	TGCGCCAGCAGTGGTCCCGGACCAGATAATTCACCCCTCCACTTT	CASSGPGPDNSPLHF
TRBV7-9	-	-	TRBJ1-2	TGTGCCAGCAGCTTAGCCGGGGGTAGCTACACCTTC	CASSLAGGSYTF
TRBV5-1	many	TRBD2	TRBJ2-3	TGCGCCAGCAGCTTCCGGGGCGGGGGTAACACAGATACGCAGTATTTT	CASSFRGGGNTDTQYF
TRBV6-5	many	-	TRBJ2-1	TGTGCCAGCAGCCCCGGGCTGAGGGGGGGTGACAATGAGCAGTTCTTC	CASSPGLRGGDNEQFF
TRBV4-3	many	TRBD1	TRBJ2-3	TGCGCCAGCAGCCAAAGGTGGACAGGGGACACAGATACGCAGTATTTT	CASSQRWTGDTDTQYF
TRBV12-3/TRBV12-4	many	-	TRBJ2-7	TGTGCCAGCAGTTTAAGTCAGTTAGACTACGAGCAGTACTTC	CASSLSQLDYEQYF
TRBV5-1	few	TRBD1	TRBJ2-5	TGCGCCAGCAGCTCCTACAGGGGTCGGGAGACCCAGTACTTC	CASSSYRGRETQYF
TRBV24-1	many	-	TRBJ2-5	TGTGCCACCAGTGATTTGCGGCAGGGCGATGCACAAGAGACCCAGTACTTC	CATSDLRQGDAQETQYF
TRBV2	many	TRBD1	TRBJ2-5	TGTGCCAGCAGACAAACGGGACAGGGGAATAGGGGCGAGACCCAGTACTTC	CASRQTGQGNRGETQYF
TRBV7-8	many	TRBD1	TRBJ2-5	TGTGCCAGCAGCTTAATGACAGGGGAAGAGACCCAGTACTTC	CASSLMTGEETQYF
TRBV5-1	many	TRBD2	TRBJ2-5	TGCGCCAGCAGCTGGGGGACTAGCCAACTCCGGGAGACCCAGTACTTC	CASSWGTSQLRETQYF
TRBV6-5	many	-	TRBJ2-2	TGTGCCAGCAGTTACTCCCCCAGGGGTGCGGACACCGGGGAGCTGTTTTTT	CASSYSPRGADTGELFF
TRBV3-1	many	-	TRBJ2-2	TGTGCCAGCAGGTCTCCCCCTGGGAACACCGGGGAGCTGTTTTTT	CASRSPPGNTGELFF
TRBV6-5	many	-	TRBJ2-2	TGTGCCAGCAGTTACTCGGGTCCAGCGAACACCGGGGAGCTGTTTTTT	CASSYSGPANTGELFF
TRBV20-1	many	-	TRBJ1-1	TGCAGTGCTAGTCTCCCGAACTGGAACACTGAAGCTTTCTTT	CSASLPNWNTEAFF
TRBV12-3/TRBV12-4	few	-	TRBJ1-5	TGTGCCAGCAGTTTAAGGGGTCAGCCCCAGCATTTT	CASSLRGQPQHF